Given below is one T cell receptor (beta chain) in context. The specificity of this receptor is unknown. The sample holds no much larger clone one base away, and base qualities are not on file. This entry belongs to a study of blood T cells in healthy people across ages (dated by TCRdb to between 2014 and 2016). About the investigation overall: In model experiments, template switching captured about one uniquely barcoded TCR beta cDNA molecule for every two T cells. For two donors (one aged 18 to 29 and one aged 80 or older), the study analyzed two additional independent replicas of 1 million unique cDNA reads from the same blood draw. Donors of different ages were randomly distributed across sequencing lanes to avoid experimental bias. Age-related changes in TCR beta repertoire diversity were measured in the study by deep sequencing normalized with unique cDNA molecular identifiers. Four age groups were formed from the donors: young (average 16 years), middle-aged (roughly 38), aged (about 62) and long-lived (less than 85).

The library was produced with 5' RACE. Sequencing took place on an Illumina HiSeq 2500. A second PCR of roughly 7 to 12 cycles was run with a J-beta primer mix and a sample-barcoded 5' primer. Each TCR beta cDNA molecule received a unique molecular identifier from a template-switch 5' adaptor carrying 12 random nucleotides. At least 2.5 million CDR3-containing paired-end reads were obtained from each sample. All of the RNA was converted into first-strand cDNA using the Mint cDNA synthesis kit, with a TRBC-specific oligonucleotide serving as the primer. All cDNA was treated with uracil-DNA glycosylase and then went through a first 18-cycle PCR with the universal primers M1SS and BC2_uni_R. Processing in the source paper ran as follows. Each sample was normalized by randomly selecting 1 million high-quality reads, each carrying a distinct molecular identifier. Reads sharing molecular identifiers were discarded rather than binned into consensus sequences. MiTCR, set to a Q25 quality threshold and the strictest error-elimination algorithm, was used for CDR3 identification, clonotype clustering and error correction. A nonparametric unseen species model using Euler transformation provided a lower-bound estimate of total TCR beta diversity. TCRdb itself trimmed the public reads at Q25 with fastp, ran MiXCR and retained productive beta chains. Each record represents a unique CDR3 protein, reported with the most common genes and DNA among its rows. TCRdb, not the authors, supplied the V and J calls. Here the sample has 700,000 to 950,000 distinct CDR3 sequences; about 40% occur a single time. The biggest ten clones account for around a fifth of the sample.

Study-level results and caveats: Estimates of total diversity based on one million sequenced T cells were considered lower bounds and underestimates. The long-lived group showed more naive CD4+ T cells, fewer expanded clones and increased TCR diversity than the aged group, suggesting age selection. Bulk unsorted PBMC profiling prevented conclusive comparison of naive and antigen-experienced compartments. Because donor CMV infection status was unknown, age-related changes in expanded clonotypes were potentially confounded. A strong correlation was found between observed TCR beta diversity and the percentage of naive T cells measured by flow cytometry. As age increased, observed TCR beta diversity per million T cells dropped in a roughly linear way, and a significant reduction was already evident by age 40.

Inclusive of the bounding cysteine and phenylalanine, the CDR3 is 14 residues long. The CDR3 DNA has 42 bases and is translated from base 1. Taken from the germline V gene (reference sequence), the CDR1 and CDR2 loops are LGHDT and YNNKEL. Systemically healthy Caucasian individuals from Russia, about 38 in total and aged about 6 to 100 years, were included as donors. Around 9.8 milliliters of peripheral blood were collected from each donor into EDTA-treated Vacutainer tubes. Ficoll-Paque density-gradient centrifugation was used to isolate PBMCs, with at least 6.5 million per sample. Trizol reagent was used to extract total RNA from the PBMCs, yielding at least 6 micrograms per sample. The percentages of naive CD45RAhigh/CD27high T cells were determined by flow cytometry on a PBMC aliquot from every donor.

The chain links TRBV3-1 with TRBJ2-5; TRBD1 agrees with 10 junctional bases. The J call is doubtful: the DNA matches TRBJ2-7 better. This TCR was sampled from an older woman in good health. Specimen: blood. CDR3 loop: CASSLGQGYGEQYF. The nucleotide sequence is TGTGCCAGCAGCCTGGGACAGGGGTACGGCGAGCAGTACTTC.